This entry lists 31 T cell receptor beta chains sequenced from one sample in a study of blood T cell repertoires in COVID-19. The repertoire was sequenced with immunoSEQ multiplex PCR; TCRdb's copy has only in-frame clones and lacks some. Here the sample spans fewer than 80,000 clones, about 88% being singletons. The sample taken for sequencing was peripheral blood. The source is a man between 65 and 79 years old with acute or convalescent COVID-19.

This chain links TRBV5-5 with TRBJ2-5, with TRBD1 matching over 7 bases. With 6 bases clipped from V and 1 base from J, the junction kept 15 bases outside the gene matches. This CDR3 spans 17 amino acids. Per the germline V gene, CDR1 is SGHKS and CDR2 is YYEKEE (reference sequence). CDR3 nucleotide sequence: TGTGCCAGCACCCGATTCCCTGACAGGGCGATCCAAGAGACCCAGTACTTC. Protein: CASTRFPDRAIQETQYF.

The chain recombines TRBV28 with TRBJ1-2, with TRBD1 matching 10 bases. This CDR3 comprises 14 residues. Germline V CDR1 and CDR2: MDHEN, SYDVKM. V was clipped by 4 bases and J by 8 bases; unmatched bases: 7. The CDR3 sequence is CASSSGTGVYGYTF. Written as DNA, the CDR3 is TGTGCCAGCAGTTCCGGGACAGGGGTTTACGGCTACACCTTC.

This chain uses TRBV9 with TRBJ2-3; D is perhaps TRBD2 (5 bases). The CDR3 has 16 residues. Trimming removed 0 bases at V and 5 bases at J, with 16 bases between. CDR1 and CDR2 (germline): SGDLS, YYNGEE. The CDR3 coding sequence is TGTGCCAGCAGCGTAGACTCGGGGAGAGTAGGAGATACGCAGTATTTT. Amino acid sequence: CASSVDSGRVGDTQYF.

This rearrangement joins TRBV15 to TRBJ2-1; TRBD2 aligns across 10 bases. The junction had 10 bases not matched to a gene; V was cut back by 5 bases and J by 9 bases. Germline V lookup: CDR1 LNHNV, CDR2 YYDKDF (reference sequence). CDR3 size: 15 residues. This CDR3 reads CATSYLAGAPGEQFF. The CDR3 nucleotides read TGTGCCACCAGCTATCTAGCGGGGGCCCCGGGTGAGCAGTTCTTC.

This clone has only one observation. The genes are TRBV27 and TRBJ2-5, with 8 bases identical to TRBD2. The CDR3 consists of 13 residues. Germline V lookup: CDR1 MNHEY, CDR2 SMNVEV (reference sequence). V trimming: 4 bases; J trimming: 4 bases; junction bases outside the gene matches: 2. This CDR3 reads CASSSGLGETQYF. CDR3 coding DNA: TGTGCCAGCAGTTCGGGACTAGGAGAGACCCAGTACTTC.

The J gene is TRBJ1-1, the V gene TRBV5-1; 9 bases line up with TRBD1. This CDR3 has 16 amino acids. The V segment lost 4 bases and the J segment 7 bases; nucleotides outside the gene matches: 14. Looked up from germline, CDR1 is SGHRS and CDR2 is YFSETQ. The CDR3 loop reads CASSVQLQGASVEAFF. CDR3 nucleotide sequence: TGCGCCAGCAGCGTTCAGCTACAGGGGGCGAGCGTTGAAGCTTTCTTT.

This chain joins TRBV6-2 or TRBV6-3 and TRBJ1-5, with D possibly TRBD1 on 6 matching bases. The germline gives CDR1 MNHEY, CDR2 SVGEGT. The CDR3 is made up of 18 amino acids. Trimming removed 0 bases at V and 9 bases at J, with 24 bases between. CDR3 in DNA: TGTGCCAGCAGTTACTCGAAGGACAGACCAACCTTGAAAGGGCCCCAGCATTTT. Residues: CASSYSKDRPTLKGPQHF.

The rearrangement uses TRBV18 and TRBJ1-1, with 7 nucleotides matching TRBD1. This CDR3 contains 14 residues. CDR1 and CDR2 (germline): KGHSH, LQKENI. V shed 1 base and J 1 base; nucleotides not matched to a gene: 0. Here the CDR3 reads CASSPQGANTEAFF. In DNA, the CDR3 is TGTGCCAGCTCACCACAGGGGGCGAACACTGAAGCTTTCTTT.

The J gene is TRBJ1-4, the V gene TRBV6-5; no clear D gene. V dropped 2 bases and J dropped 2 bases, with 9 bases sitting between them. The germline gives CDR1 MNHEY, CDR2 SVGAGI. The length of the CDR3 is 15 residues. The CDR3 here is CASSYEGQTNEKLFF. As DNA, the CDR3 is TGTGCCAGCAGTTACGAGGGCCAGACTAATGAAAAACTGTTTTTT.

V and J are TRBV5-1 and TRBJ2-7; possible D gene TRBD1, 5 bases. Germline CDR1 is SGHRS and CDR2 is YFSETQ. V gave up 4 bases and J gave up 3 bases, with 11 bases separating them. The CDR3 sequence is 13 residues long. The CDR3 loop reads CASSGQGDYEQYF. The CDR3 DNA reads as TGCGCCAGCAGCGGCCAGGGTGACTACGAGCAGTACTTC.

The rearrangement joins TRBV12-3 or TRBV12-4 to TRBJ2-4; D call uncertain. V shed 4 bases and J shed 1 base, with 2 bases lying between them. This CDR3 spans 12 amino acids. The CDR3 DNA follows: TGTGCCAGCAGTTCGGCCAAAAACATTCAGTACTTC. Protein sequence: CASSSAKNIQYF.

This chain's CDR3 is CSVGTDNQPQHF. The CDR3 DNA reads as TGCAGCGTTGGTACAGACAATCAGCCCCAGCATTTT. This chain joins TRBV29-1 and TRBJ1-5; no firm D call. The length of the CDR3 is 12 residues. V gave up 4 bases and J gave up 3 bases, with 7 bases separating them. CDR1 and CDR2 (germline): SQVTM, ANQGSEA.

The V and J genes are TRBV7-9 and TRBJ1-3; 9 bases align to TRBD1. V was clipped by 4 bases and J by 6 bases; unmatched bases: 16. Germline lookup yields CDR1 SEHNR and CDR2 FQNEAQ (reference sequence). The length of the CDR3 is 18 residues. This CDR3 is CASSSFIKQGAFENTIYF. The CDR3 DNA sequence: TGTGCCAGCAGCTCTTTCATAAAACAGGGGGCGTTTGAAAACACCATATATTTT.

V is TRBV14 and J is TRBJ2-3; 7 positions match TRBD2. Germline lookup yields CDR1 SGHDN and CDR2 FVKESK. V was pared by 4 bases and J by 4 bases, with 2 bases of the junction left unmatched. This CDR3 contains 13 residues. CDR3 sequence: CASSRGLADTQYF. CDR3 bases: TGTGCCAGCAGCCGCGGACTAGCAGATACGCAGTATTTT.

The chain joins TRBV7-6 to TRBJ2-7; tentative D call: TRBD1 (6 bases). The CDR3 is made up of 19 amino acids. V gave up 5 bases and J gave up 1 base, with 27 bases separating them. Looked up from germline, CDR1 is SGHVS and CDR2 is FNYEAQ. Here the CDR3 reads CASSRFFARDRDTSYEQYF. The CDR3 DNA follows: TGTGCCAGCAGCCGATTCTTCGCCCGCGACCGGGACACATCCTACGAGCAGTACTTC.

The genes are TRBV5-4 and TRBJ2-1; tentative D call: TRBD1 (5 bases). This CDR3 comprises 13 residues. The V gene lost 0 bases and the J gene lost 8 bases, with 9 bases spanning the gap. Germline V CDR1 and CDR2: SGHNT, YYREEE (reference sequence). CDR3 coding DNA: TGTGCCAGCAGCTTGGCCTTAGGGGATGAGCAGTTCTTC. This codes for CASSLALGDEQFF.

This rearrangement joins TRBV12-3 or TRBV12-4 to TRBJ1-2; the D gene is possibly TRBD1 (5 bases). This CDR3 is built from 13 residues. Trimming cost V 5 bases and J 6 bases, with 13 bases left between them. CDR3 region: CASSPGIADGYTF. The CDR3 DNA reads TGTGCCAGCAGTCCAGGGATTGCGGATGGCTACACCTTC.

This clone has only a few counts. This chain links TRBV2 with TRBJ2-5; D call uncertain. The CDR3 loop spans 14 amino acids. Germline V gene sequence: CDR1 SNHLY, CDR2 FYNNEI. V shed 6 bases and J shed 3 bases, with 14 bases lying between them. The CDR3 spells CASRAGEWEETQYF. The CDR3 DNA reads TGTGCCAGCAGGGCCGGAGAGTGGGAAGAGACCCAGTACTTC.

The chain has TRBV27 and TRBJ1-1; maybe TRBD1 (6 bases). V lost 0 bases, J lost 1 base, and 9 bases lay in between. Germline CDR1 MNHEY, CDR2 SMNVEV (reference sequence). This CDR3 spans 15 amino acids. The CDR3 spells CASSLSTGQNTEAFF. In DNA, the CDR3 is TGTGCCAGCAGTTTATCGACGGGACAGAACACTGAAGCTTTCTTT.

The CDR3 protein is CASTPDSYSYNSPLHF. CDR3 DNA sequence: TGTGCCAGCACCCCGGACTCGTACTCCTATAATTCACCCCTCCACTTT. The chain has TRBV5-5 and TRBJ1-6; D ambiguous. The V end was cut by 6 bases, the J end by 0 bases, with 13 bases between. This CDR3 has 16 residues. Germline V lookup: CDR1 SGHKS, CDR2 YYEKEE (reference sequence).

The chain recombines TRBV14 with TRBJ2-7; D not certain. Trimming shortened V by 4 bases and J by 1 base, and 11 bases separated the two germline ends. In germline, CDR1 is SGHDN, CDR2 FVKESK. The CDR3 length is 14 residues. The CDR3 reads CASSPMQVSYEQYF. The CDR3 DNA reads as TGTGCCAGCAGCCCCATGCAGGTGTCCTACGAGCAGTACTTC. Drawing the rest from reference TRBV14 and TRBJ2-7, the complete variable domain is EAGVTQFPSHSVIEKGQTVTLRCDPISGHDNLYWYRRVMGKEIKFLLHFVKESKQDESGMPNNRFLAERTGGTYSTLKVQPAELEDSGVYFCASSPMQVSYEQYFGPGTRLTVT.

The gene calls are TRBV28 and TRBJ1-3; 8 positions agree with TRBD1. Unmatched junction bases numbered 1, after V lost 8 bases and J lost 1 base. This CDR3 comprises 13 residues. From germline, CDR1 is MDHEN and CDR2 SYDVKM. CDR3 in amino acids: CASGQGSGNTIYF. As DNA, the CDR3 is TGTGCCAGCGGACAGGGTTCTGGAAACACCATATATTTT.

V gene TRBV4-1 combines with J gene TRBJ1-2, with D perhaps matching TRBD1 (6 bases). This CDR3 comprises 14 residues. Germline CDR1 reads MGHRA; CDR2 reads YSYEKL. V lost 4 bases and J 4 bases, leaving 13 bases between the germline ends. This CDR3 is CASSPHTGTYGYTF. CDR3 bases: TGCGCCAGCAGCCCTCATACAGGGACCTATGGCTACACCTTC.

The chain employs TRBV11-2 and TRBJ1-4; no firm D call. In germline, CDR1 is SGHAT, CDR2 FQNNGV. There are 13 residues in the CDR3. Trimming left V 5 bases short and J 8 bases short, with 12 bases between. Here the CDR3 reads CASSPKGGEKLFF. The DNA of the CDR3 is TGTGCCAGCAGCCCAAAGGGCGGGGAAAAACTGTTTTTT.

The chain couples TRBV5-5 to TRBJ2-2, with 9 bases lining up with TRBD2. With 0 bases clipped from V and 2 bases from J, the junction kept 5 bases outside the gene matches. Germline CDR1 SGHKS, CDR2 YYEKEE (reference sequence). The CDR3 is 17 residues long. DNA for the CDR3: TGTGCCAGCAGCTTGGTATCTAGCGGGACCAACACCGGGGAGCTGTTTTTT. This sequence encodes CASSLVSSGTNTGELFF.

The chain joins TRBV6-1 to TRBJ2-5, with 8 bases aligning to TRBD2. Trimming removed 3 bases from V and 6 bases from J; junction bases left unmatched: 12. Germline V gene lookup returns CDR1 MNHNS and CDR2 SASEGT. The CDR3 is 16 amino acids. For the CDR3, the DNA is TGTGCCAGCAGTGATTCACTCGGGGGGGGCAGACAGACCCAGTACTTC. Amino acid sequence: CASSDSLGGGRQTQYF.

V is TRBV2 and J is TRBJ1-2; D is unclear. CDR1 is SNHLY, CDR2 FYNNEI, per germline. The CDR3 spans 12 residues. Between the trimmed V and J ends, which lost 8 bases and 5 bases, there was a span of 12 bases. This CDR3 is CASRSGRYGYTF. The CDR3 DNA follows: TGTGCCAGCCGGTCAGGTCGGTATGGCTACACCTTC. Full variable domain (outside the CDR3, taken from reference TRBV2 and TRBJ1-2): EPEVTQTPSHQVTQMGQEVILRCVPISNHLYFYWYRQILGQKVEFLVSFYNNEISEKSEIFDDQFSVERPDGSNFTLKIRSTKLEDSAMYFCASRSGRYGYTFGSGTRLTVV.

In its sample, this clone was seen once. The chain links TRBV19 to TRBJ1-2, with D possibly TRBD1 on 6 matching bases. This CDR3 has 13 residues. Per the germline V gene, CDR1 is LNHDA and CDR2 is SQIVND (reference sequence). V lost 6 bases and J 7 bases, leaving 15 bases between the germline ends. For the CDR3, the DNA is TGTGCCAGTAGCCTGGACAGTTCAGGTGGCTACACCTTC. It is translated as CASSLDSSGGYTF.

The chain combines TRBV5-1 with TRBJ1-1; 7 bases are a match to TRBD1. Germline CDR1 and CDR2: SGHRS and YFSETQ. After removal of 4 bases from V and 8 bases from J, the junction contained 11 bases not matched to a gene. The CDR3 runs to 14 residues. The CDR3 DNA reads as TGCGCCAGCAGCGAGCCAGGCGGACAGGCAGAAGCTTTCTTT. It is translated as CASSEPGGQAEAFF. Drawing the rest from reference TRBV5-1 and TRBJ1-1, the complete variable domain is KAGVTQTPRYLIKTRGQQVTLSCSPISGHRSVSWYQQTPGQGLQFLFEYFSETQRNKGNFPGRFSGRQFSNSRSEMNVSTLELGDSALYLCASSEPGGQAEAFFGQGTRLTVV.

The V call is TRBV11-2, the J call TRBJ1-2; weak D call: TRBD1 (6 bases). The CDR3 is made up of 14 amino acids. Trimming stripped 1 base from V and 5 bases from J, with 11 bases between. Per the germline V gene, CDR1 is SGHAT and CDR2 is FQNNGV. The CDR3 nucleotides are TGTGCCAGCAGCTTAGTAGGACAGAAGTATGGCTACACCTTC. It translates to CASSLVGQKYGYTF.

The V and J genes are TRBV3-1 (or the pseudogene TRBV3-2) and TRBJ1-1, with a weak D call TRBD1 (6 bases). Germline CDR1 LGHDT, CDR2 YNNKEL (reference sequence). Trimming took 4 bases from V and 6 from J, leaving 15 bases between them. CDR3 length: 14 amino acids. The chain's CDR3 is CASSPTTGIAEAFF. CDR3 bases: TGTGCCAGCAGCCCTACAACAGGGATTGCTGAAGCTTTCTTT.